This record concerns one TCR beta chain sequence. Its cognate antigen has yet to be identified. Measured from the cysteine to the phenylalanine, the CDR3 is 14 residues long. Only the CDR3 DNA is retained, 42 bases long and in frame from the first base. V is cut back by 3 bases and J by 3 bases, with 5 bases in the junction unmatched. CDR1 and CDR2 are read off the germline V gene as SGHDT and YYEEEE. The library was produced with the immunoSEQ multiplex PCR assay. A mixture of 60 forward primers for TCR Vbeta segments and 13 reverse primers for TCR Jbeta segments was used in the multiplex PCR. The CDR3 region of rearranged TCR beta genes was amplified from genomic DNA by a multiplex PCR assay. On the Illumina HiSeq System, the amplified TCR beta libraries were sequenced as 87-base-pair reads. On the study's bioinformatics: Across the 640 or so repertoires, a later analysis counted 78 million or so unique TCR beta chains, some 11 million of which were shared by at least two donors. Raw reads were error-corrected and collapsed into unique sequences with a nearest-neighbor algorithm that merged closely related sequences to remove PCR and sequencing errors. Alignment of CDR3 sequences to IMGT reference sequences was used to assign V, D and J gene segments. For a sequence to be retained, at least a six-nucleotide match to both a V gene segment and a J gene segment was required. Rearrangements were classified as productive when the CDR3 lacked stop codons and remained in frame with V and J, and all other rearrangements were classified as non-productive. CDR3 was defined according to IMGT convention as the region running from the second conserved V-encoded cysteine to the conserved J-encoded phenylalanine. The earlier analysis of about 610 of the donors excluded any sequence lacking an unambiguous match to a single V gene segment. In an earlier analysis of almost 600 of the donors, a V segment was called functional when productive rearrangements were above 56.7%, and segregating when the standard deviation between donors exceeded 5%. A statistical classification framework was built to diagnose cytomegalovirus status from the catalog of TCR beta chain sequences. In a later analysis, V and J genes were assigned by comparing TCR nucleotide sequences against IMGT/GENE-DB human TR gene sequences. In a later analysis, CDR3 sequences and most-parsimonious VDJ recombination scenarios were assigned using the TCRdist pipeline. In a later analysis, each TCR beta chain was defined by its CDR3 amino acid sequence together with its V-gene family, and reads without a unique V-gene family were excluded. As a way to deal with suspected cross-contamination and a sequencing artifact, a later analysis dropped under 600 nucleotide sequences that were highly shared and had low generation probability. A later analysis calculated a clonal expansion index for each public chain from normalized within-repertoire ranks of inferred template counts. In a later analysis, generation probabilities were computed using a VDJ recombination model fitted to out-of-frame rearrangements, and the results were checked against IGoR. A later analysis scored TCR-TCR, TCR-HLA and TCR-CMV co-occurrence with hypergeometric tests, applying a repertoire-size bias correction to TCR pairs. To estimate false discovery rates, a later analysis permuted the HLA or CMV assignments 20 times. A later analysis grouped co-occurring TCRs with DBSCAN, adding TCRdist sequence similarity when clustering within HLA-allele-positive subsets. Repertoires with fewer than 30,000 or more than 120,000 public chains were left out of co-occurrence clustering, as were five repertoires with anomalous nucleotide sharing. Sourced from immuneACCESS, this table was stored by TCRdb with only in-frame sequences that have V and J called. A share of the clones is absent; for the studies checked, an unresolved V gene accounts for under half, and the remainder has no known explanation. Clone size and the V and J calls come from that table; the DNA yielded D and trimming. The table held for this sample gives around 120,000 clones. 0.55% to 0.65% of the sample belongs to the ten largest clones.

The data were taken from a study of cytomegalovirus exposure and HLA in healthy donors (dated by TCRdb to 2016 to 2017). About the investigation overall: According to an earlier analysis of several hundred of the donors, some 170 million T cells yielded roughly 110 million unique TCR beta sequences and 276 Gb of sequence data. To decide whether each TCR beta V gene segment behaved as functional or pseudogenic, an earlier analysis of some 600 of the donors relied on high-throughput TCR beta sequencing. The T cell repertoires of several hundred subjects were profiled by immunosequencing and related to cytomegalovirus serostatus. The genetic ancestry cluster associated with self-reported Caucasian donors included roughly 84% of the 300 to 400 genotyped donors. To study patterns of TCR occurrence, a later analysis re-analyzed previously published TCR beta repertoires from 600 to 750 donors and added high-resolution HLA genotyping. Both class I and class II loci were covered by HLA typing, at four-digit resolution. Among approximately 370 genotyped donors of the cohort, an average of around 250,000 unique TCR beta nucleotide sequences was sequenced per donor, of which 15% to 20% were non-productive. Rather than drawing on any new phenotypic data, the later analysis identified candidate immune exposures from TCR beta sequences and the way those sequences occurred across donors. About five DR-DQ haplotypes were handled as single units for association and clustering, since linkage in the cohort was strong. The number of donors typed differed by locus, with roughly 620-630 for A, B, C, DRB1 and DQB1, 522 for DQA1, approximately 580 for DPA1, and 472 for DPB1. In addition to the first cohort of approximately 650 subjects, a separate validation cohort of around 110 different subjects was used. The aim of the study was to test whether cataloging public T cell receptors could identify signatures of past pathogen exposure. All discovery cohort repertoires had been generated using a single sequencing platform. An early release covering 550 to 650 HLA-typed donors comprised about 300 gigabases of sequencing data and tens of millions of unique TCR sequences. To predict cytomegalovirus infection status, the study combined high-throughput TCR immunosequencing, statistical association of individual TCRs with disease status, and machine learning. Donor age, sex, ethnicity and CMV serostatus were compiled together with the repertoire data. In a later genetic analysis, genome-wide SNP genotypes for about 65% of the roughly 670 donors were used, and that subset was treated as a discovery cohort. Overall study results and their limits: According to a later genetic analysis, donors in an Asian-associated ancestry cluster had fewer N-insertions in productive TCRs than the approximately 700-donor mean. Specific HLA alleles were associated with more than 15,000 TCR beta sequences at a false discovery rate of 0.05 in a later analysis. While some public TCRs were present in many individuals, most TCR sequences turned up only very rarely across donors. Correlated functional status among segregating V segments might reflect linkage disequilibrium, but an unknown experimental factor could not be ruled out. An association between a missense DCLRE1C variant and V-gene and J-gene trimming of TCR beta chains was found in a later genetic analysis and replicated in an independent cohort. In a later analysis, HLA-associated TCR beta chains showed more clonal expansion and lower generation probabilities than non-associated chains that were equally common. Because HLA typing was missing for some donors at each locus, association tests included only the typed subset. The 87-base-pair reads could not distinguish some IMGT-functional V segments, including TRBV6-2 and TRBV6-3, so those segments were excluded. In both the original and validation cohorts, the classifier was reported to diagnose cytomegalovirus status with high specificity and sensitivity. According to a later analysis, parvovirus B19, influenza, CMV and Epstein-Barr virus appeared linked to several top co-occurrence clusters. The study gave a list of about 150 TCR beta chains associated with cytomegalovirus. An earlier analysis of around 540 of the donors showed that most TCR beta V segments appeared in productive rearrangements either about 90% or about 30% of the time, which broadly matched IMGT annotations. A later analysis found that most CMV-associated TCR beta chains appeared HLA-restricted, with HLA associations seemingly driven largely by CMV exposure. A few of the identified cytomegalovirus-associated TCR beta chains were confirmed in vitro to be specific for cytomegalovirus antigens. A later analysis found that TCR association rates varied across HLA loci, with DRB1 alleles showing the most associated TCRs and HLA-C alleles the fewest. Immune exposure information for the cohort was limited to CMV serostatus. Sequencing depth was assumed to be roughly uniform across donors in the presence/absence analyses, though that assumption may not hold. The cohort was sequenced for TCR beta chains only, and without alpha or paired-chain data the features that could be detected were limited. A further reported finding was that TCR beta sequences accurately predicted the HLA-A and HLA-B alleles for most subjects in the first cohort. The sequencing pipeline was judged likely to have produced a cluster of highly shared sequence variants as a technical artifact. Because counts were too low, seventeen rarely observed V segments, including chromosome 9 orphons, were excluded from the earlier analysis of roughly 580 of the donors. It was suggested by the authors that the approach could potentially be generalized to other disease states and immunological phenotypes. Strong co-occurrence of HLA alleles, especially DR and DQ, made assigning TCR associations to individual alleles difficult.

In total, approximately 700 healthy bone marrow donors made up the cohort. At the time of sampling, every cohort member was nominally healthy, though immune exposures that went unrecorded were likely present. The donor tested CMV seronegative, placing the donor among the 350 or so seronegative members of the cohort. A peripheral blood sample was collected from each donor, and TCR beta sequencing was performed on peripheral blood mononuclear cells. The Qiagen DNeasy Blood Extraction Kit was used to extract genomic DNA from the blood cell samples. The chain is assembled from TRBV5-6 and TRBJ2-7, and TRBD2 aligns with 8 junction nucleotides. This TCR derives from a man over 45 in good health and CMV-seronegative. The sample was PBMCs. Here the CDR3 is given as CASSWGSGDYEQYF. The nucleotides read TGTGCCAGCAGCTGGGGTAGCGGGGACTACGAGCAGTACTTC.